This T cell receptor (beta chain) was profiled in a study of blood T cell repertoires in COVID-19. Across the study: Samples of COVID-19 (acute and convalescent) were obtained from the United States, Italy and Spain. Sample material is recorded as cDNA or gDNA derived from T cells, B-cell-depleted T cells, or PBMCs.

In this sample, this clone turned up once. The J segment lost 0 bases and the V segment lost 4 bases, leaving 7 bases of the junction unmatched. Germline lookup yields CDR1 SGHRS and CDR2 YFSETQ. The CDR3 extends over 16 amino acids. Clones were sequenced by immunoSEQ multiplex PCR, and TCRdb holds only the in-frame ones, with some missing. The sample shows around 200,000 clones, 84% of them seen only once. The sample taken for sequencing was peripheral blood. The sequence was collected from a man aged 30-40 years with active or convalescent COVID-19. The chain is built from TRBV5-1 and TRBJ1-1; TRBD1 matches at 9 bases. In nucleotides, the CDR3 is TGCGCCAGCAGCCTCGGACAGGGGAAGATGAACACTGAAGCTTTCTTT. Protein sequence: CASSLGQGKMNTEAFF.